This T cell receptor beta chain originates from a study of CD8+ T cells in alopecia areata. This clone has just one count. TCR sequencing used cDNA made by reverse transcription of extracted RNA. Using immunoSEQ multiplex PCR, the repertoire was profiled, and TCRdb retains in-frame clones only, with some absent. The sample holds 250,000 to 300,000 clones, 58% seen once. The germline V gene has CDR1 SGHTA and CDR2 FQGTGA. This CDR3 spans 13 amino acids. Trimming removed 1 base at V and 5 bases at J, with 6 bases between. Treatment of the sample: oral pan-JAK inhibitor, 5-10 mg twice daily. Source: CD4+ T cells sorted from blood, taken at week 24, from a patient treated with tofacitinib. The origin of this receptor is a human donor with alopecia areata. The V gene is TRBV7-3, the J gene TRBJ2-1; perhaps TRBD1 as D (6 bases). The CDR3 protein is CASSLNRDNEQFF. In nucleotides, the CDR3 is TGTGCCAGCAGCTTAAACAGGGACAATGAGCAGTTCTTC.